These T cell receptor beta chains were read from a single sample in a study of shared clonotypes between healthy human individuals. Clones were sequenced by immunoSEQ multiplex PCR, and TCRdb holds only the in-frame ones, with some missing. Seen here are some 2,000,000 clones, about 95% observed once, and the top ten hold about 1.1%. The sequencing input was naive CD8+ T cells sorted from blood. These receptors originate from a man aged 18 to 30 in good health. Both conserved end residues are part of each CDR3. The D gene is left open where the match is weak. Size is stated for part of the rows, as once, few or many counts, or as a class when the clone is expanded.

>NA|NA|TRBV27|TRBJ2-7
CASSQGSSYEQYF
TGTGCCAGCAGTCAGGGGAGCTCCTACGAGCAGTACTTC
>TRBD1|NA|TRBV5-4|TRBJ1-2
CASSFTGDYGYTF
TGTGCCAGCAGCTTCACAGGGGATTATGGCTACACCTTC
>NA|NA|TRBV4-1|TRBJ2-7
CASSPRNDGYEQYF
TGCGCCAGCAGCCCCCGAAATGACGGCTACGAGCAGTACTTC
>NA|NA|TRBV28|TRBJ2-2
CASSLGPGSTGELFF
TGTGCCAGCAGTTTGGGTCCGGGTAGCACCGGGGAGCTGTTTTTT
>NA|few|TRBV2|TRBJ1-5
CASRAWGEGNQPQHF
TGTGCCAGCAGAGCATGGGGGGAGGGCAATCAGCCCCAGCATTTT
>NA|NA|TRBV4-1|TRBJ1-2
CASSQEDFVAGPYGYTF
TGCGCCAGCAGCCAAGAAGATTTTGTAGCAGGCCCCTATGGCTACACCTTC
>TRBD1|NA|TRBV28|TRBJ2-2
CASSSRGLNTGELFF
TGTGCCAGCAGTTCTAGGGGGCTTAACACCGGGGAGCTGTTTTTT
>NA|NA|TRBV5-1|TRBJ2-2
CASSGEAGELFF
TGCGCCAGCAGCGGGGAAGCCGGGGAGCTGTTTTTT
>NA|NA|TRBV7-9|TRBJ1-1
CASSLDTPEAFF
TGTGCCAGCAGCTTAGATACCCCTGAAGCTTTCTTT
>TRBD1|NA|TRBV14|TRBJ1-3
CASSQEGTGTGNTIYF
TGTGCCAGCAGCCAAGAAGGGACAGGGACTGGAAACACCATATATTTT
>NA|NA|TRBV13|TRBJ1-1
CASSTLGEGDTEAFF
TGTGCCAGCAGCACCCTCGGAGAGGGAGACACTGAAGCTTTCTTT
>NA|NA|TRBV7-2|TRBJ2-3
CASSYGGTDTQYF
TGTGCCAGCAGCTACGGCGGCACAGATACGCAGTATTTT
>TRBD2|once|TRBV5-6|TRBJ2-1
CASSVGTSGSMFF
TGTGCCAGCAGCGTGGGGACTAGCGGGAGCATGTTCTTC
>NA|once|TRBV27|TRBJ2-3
CASSSGLPTDTQYF
TGTGCCAGCAGTTCCGGACTTCCCACAGATACGCAGTATTTT
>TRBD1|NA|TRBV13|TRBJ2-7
CASSPRTGGSYEQYF
TGTGCCAGCAGCCCGCGGACAGGGGGCTCCTACGAGCAGTACTTC
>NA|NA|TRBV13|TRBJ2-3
CASSQITDTQYF
TGTGCCAGCAGTCAAATTACAGATACGCAGTATTTT
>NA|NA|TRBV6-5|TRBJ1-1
CASSLNSGATHTEAFF
TGTGCCAGCAGTTTGAACTCGGGGGCTACCCACACTGAAGCTTTCTTT
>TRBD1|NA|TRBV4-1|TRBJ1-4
CASSLVPGTGLEKLFF
TGCGCCAGCAGCCTAGTGCCCGGGACAGGGTTAGAAAAACTGTTTTTT
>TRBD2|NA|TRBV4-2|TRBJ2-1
CASSQDLAGGENEQFF
TGTGCCAGCAGCCAAGATCTAGCGGGGGGTGAGAATGAGCAGTTCTTC
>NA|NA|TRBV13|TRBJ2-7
CASSPVLEQYF
TGTGCCAGCAGCCCTGTCCTTGAGCAGTACTTC
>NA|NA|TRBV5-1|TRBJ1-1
CASMGPNTEAFF
TGCGCCAGCATGGGGCCGAACACTGAAGCTTTCTTT
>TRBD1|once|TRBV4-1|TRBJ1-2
CASSHPGTGNGYTF
TGCGCCAGCAGCCACCCCGGGACAGGGAACGGCTACACCTTC
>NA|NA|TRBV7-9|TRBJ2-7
CASGADLGFYEQYF
TGTGCCAGCGGGGCGGATCTGGGATTCTACGAGCAGTACTTC
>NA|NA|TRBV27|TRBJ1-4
CASKQAPANEKLFF
TGTGCCAGCAAACAAGCGCCAGCTAATGAAAAACTGTTTTTC
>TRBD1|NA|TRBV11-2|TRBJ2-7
CASSLADRTYEQYF
TGTGCCAGCAGCTTAGCGGACAGGACCTACGAGCAGTACTTC
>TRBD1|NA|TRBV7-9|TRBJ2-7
CASRGQGVDEQYF
TGTGCCAGCAGGGGACAGGGGGTGGACGAGCAGTACTTC
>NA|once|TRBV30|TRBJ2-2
CAWSSSRGVTGELFF
TGTGCCTGGAGTAGTAGTCGAGGGGTGACCGGGGAGCTGTTTTTT
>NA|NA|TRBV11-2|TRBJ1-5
CASSLGNGGTGNQPQHF
TGTGCCAGCAGCTTAGGGAACGGAGGCACCGGGAATCAGCCCCAGCATTTT
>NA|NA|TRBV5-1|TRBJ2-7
CASAWGMNYEQYF
TGCGCCAGCGCCTGGGGTATGAACTACGAGCAGTACTTC
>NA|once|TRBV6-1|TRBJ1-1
CASSRILASTEAFF
TGTGCCAGCAGCCGAATTCTGGCAAGCACTGAAGCTTTCTTT
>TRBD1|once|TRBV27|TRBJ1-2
CASSLGAGGARGYTF
TGTGCCAGCAGTTTAGGGGCAGGGGGCGCGAGGGGCTACACCTTC
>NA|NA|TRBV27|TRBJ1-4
CASSLLGGMDEKLFF
TGTGCCAGCAGCCTCCTTGGGGGGATGGATGAAAAACTGTTTTTT
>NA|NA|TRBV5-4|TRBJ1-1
CASSLEWGEAFF
TGTGCCAGCAGCTTGGAGTGGGGCGAAGCTTTCTTT
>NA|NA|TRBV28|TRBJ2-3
CASRRQGGTDTQYF
TGTGCCAGCAGACGGCAGGGCGGGACAGATACGCAGTATTTT
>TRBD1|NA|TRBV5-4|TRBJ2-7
CASSFIGTGVTEQYF
TGTGCCAGCAGCTTTATAGGGACAGGGGTGACCGAGCAGTACTTC
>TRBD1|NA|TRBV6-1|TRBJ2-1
CASSEDRGAYNEQFF
TGTGCCAGCAGTGAAGACAGGGGGGCCTACAATGAGCAGTTCTTC
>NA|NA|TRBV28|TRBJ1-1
CASSSWMNTEAFF
TGTGCCAGCAGTTCGTGGATGAACACTGAAGCTTTCTTT
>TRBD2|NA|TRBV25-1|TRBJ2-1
CASSESLAGGWEQFF
TGTGCCAGCAGTGAATCTCTAGCGGGGGGCTGGGAGCAGTTCTTC
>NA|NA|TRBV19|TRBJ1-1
CASTIQGSSEAFF
TGTGCCAGTACTATTCAGGGGAGCTCTGAAGCTTTCTTT
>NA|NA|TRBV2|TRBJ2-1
CASSEISLDEQFF
TGTGCCAGCAGTGAAATTAGCCTTGATGAGCAGTTCTTC
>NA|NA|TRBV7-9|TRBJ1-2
CASSSVLSGASGYTF
TGTGCCAGCAGCTCGGTACTGAGTGGTGCGTCTGGCTACACCTTC
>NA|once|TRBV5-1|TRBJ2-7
CASSLPLSYEQYF
TGCGCCAGCAGCTTGCCACTCTCCTACGAGCAGTACTTC
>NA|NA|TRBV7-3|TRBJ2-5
CASSAGWNGETQYF
TGTGCCAGCAGCGCGGGGTGGAATGGAGAGACCCAGTACTTC
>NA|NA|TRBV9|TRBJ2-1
CASSVWGTTYNEQFF
TGTGCCAGCAGCGTGTGGGGTACGACCTACAATGAGCAGTTCTTC
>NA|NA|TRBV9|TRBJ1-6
CASSVGGNSPLHF
TGTGCCAGCAGCGTAGGGGGTAATTCACCCCTCCACTTT
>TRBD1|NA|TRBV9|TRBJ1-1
CASSPLGDRLDTEAFF
TGTGCCAGCAGCCCCCTGGGGGACAGGCTGGACACTGAAGCTTTCTTT
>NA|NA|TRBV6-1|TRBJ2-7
CASSEVVSNTDATWEQYF
TGTGCCAGCAGTGAAGTGGTCAGCAACACGGATGCTACGTGGGAGCAGTACTTC
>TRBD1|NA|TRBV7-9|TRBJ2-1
CASTEGAEESSYNEQFF
TGTGCCAGCACCGAGGGGGCCGAGGAAAGCTCCTACAATGAGCAGTTCTTC
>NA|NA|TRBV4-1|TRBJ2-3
CASSQEVTTDTQYF
TGCGCCAGCAGCCAAGAGGTGACGACAGATACGCAGTATTTT